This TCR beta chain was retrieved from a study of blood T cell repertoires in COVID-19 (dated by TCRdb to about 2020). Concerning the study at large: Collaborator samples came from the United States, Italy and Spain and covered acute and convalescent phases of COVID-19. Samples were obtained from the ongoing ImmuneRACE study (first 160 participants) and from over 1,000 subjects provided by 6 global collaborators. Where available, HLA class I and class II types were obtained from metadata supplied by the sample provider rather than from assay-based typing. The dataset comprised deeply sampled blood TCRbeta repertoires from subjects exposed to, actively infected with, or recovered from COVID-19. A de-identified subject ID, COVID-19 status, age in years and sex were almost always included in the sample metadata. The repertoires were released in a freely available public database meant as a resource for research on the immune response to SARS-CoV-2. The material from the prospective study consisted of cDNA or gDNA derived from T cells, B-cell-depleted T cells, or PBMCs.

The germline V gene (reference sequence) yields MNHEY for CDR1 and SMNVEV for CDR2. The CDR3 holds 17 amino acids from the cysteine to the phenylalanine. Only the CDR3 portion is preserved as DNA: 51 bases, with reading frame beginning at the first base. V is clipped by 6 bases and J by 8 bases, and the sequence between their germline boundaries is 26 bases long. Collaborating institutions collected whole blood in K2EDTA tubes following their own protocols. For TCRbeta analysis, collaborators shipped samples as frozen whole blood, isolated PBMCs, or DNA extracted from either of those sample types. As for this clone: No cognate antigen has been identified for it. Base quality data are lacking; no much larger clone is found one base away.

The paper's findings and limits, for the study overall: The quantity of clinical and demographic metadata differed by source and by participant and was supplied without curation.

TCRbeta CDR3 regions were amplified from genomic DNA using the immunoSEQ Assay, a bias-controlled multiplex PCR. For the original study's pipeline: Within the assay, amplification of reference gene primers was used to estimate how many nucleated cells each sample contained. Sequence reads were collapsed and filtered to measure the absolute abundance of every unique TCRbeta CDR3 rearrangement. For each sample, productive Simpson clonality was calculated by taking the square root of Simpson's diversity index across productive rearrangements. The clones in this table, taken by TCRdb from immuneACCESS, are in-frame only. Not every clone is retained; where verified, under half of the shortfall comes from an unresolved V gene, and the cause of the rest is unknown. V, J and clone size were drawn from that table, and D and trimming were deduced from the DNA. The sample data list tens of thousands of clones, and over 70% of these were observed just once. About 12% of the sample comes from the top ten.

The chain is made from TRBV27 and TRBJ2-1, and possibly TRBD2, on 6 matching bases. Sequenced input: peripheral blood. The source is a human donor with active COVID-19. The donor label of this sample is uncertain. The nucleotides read TGTGCCAGCAGACCCCCGGGGAGGCTGGAGGCCAATCATGAGCAGTTCTTC. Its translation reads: CASRPPGRLEANHEQFF.